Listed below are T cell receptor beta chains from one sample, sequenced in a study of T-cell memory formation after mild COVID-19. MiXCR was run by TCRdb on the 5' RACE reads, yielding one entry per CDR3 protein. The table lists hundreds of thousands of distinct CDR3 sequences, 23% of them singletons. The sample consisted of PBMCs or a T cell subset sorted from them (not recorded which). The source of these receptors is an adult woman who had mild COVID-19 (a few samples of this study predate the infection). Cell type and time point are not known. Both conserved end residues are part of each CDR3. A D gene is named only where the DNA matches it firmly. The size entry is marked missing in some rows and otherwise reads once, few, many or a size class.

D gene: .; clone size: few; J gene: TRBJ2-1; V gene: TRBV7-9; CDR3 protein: CASSDPLVRGEQFF; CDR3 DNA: TGTGCCAGCAGCGATCCTTTGGTCCGAGGGGAGCAGTTCTTC
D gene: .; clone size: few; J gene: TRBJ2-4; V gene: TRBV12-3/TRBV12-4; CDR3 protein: CASSPGRAENIQYF; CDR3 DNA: TGTGCCAGCAGTCCCGGGCGGGCGGAGAACATTCAGTACTTC
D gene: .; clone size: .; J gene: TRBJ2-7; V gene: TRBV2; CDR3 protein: CASSELVKSYEQYF; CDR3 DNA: TGTGCCAGCAGTGAATTAGTTAAATCCTACGAGCAGTACTTC
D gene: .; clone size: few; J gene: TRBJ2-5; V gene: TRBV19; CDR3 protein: CASGGWGETQYF; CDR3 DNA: TGTGCCAGCGGAGGGTGGGGAGAGACCCAGTACTTC
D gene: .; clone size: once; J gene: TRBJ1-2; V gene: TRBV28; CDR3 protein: CASSGSGSYTF; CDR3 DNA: TGTGCCAGCAGCGGATCGGGCAGCTACACCTTC
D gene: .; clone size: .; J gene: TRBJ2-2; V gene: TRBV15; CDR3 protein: CATSRALGVTGELFF; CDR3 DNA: TGTGCCACCAGCAGGGCTCTGGGGGTCACCGGGGAGCTGTTTTTT
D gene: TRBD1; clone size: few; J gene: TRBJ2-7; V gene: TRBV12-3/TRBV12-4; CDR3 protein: CASSLGTVSPSYEQYF; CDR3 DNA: TGTGCCAGCAGTTTGGGGACAGTATCCCCATCCTACGAGCAGTACTTC
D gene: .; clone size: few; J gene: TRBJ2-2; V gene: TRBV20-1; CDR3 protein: CSARSPAHLGSGELFF; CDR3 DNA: TGCAGTGCTAGGTCCCCTGCGCACTTGGGCTCCGGGGAGCTGTTTTTT
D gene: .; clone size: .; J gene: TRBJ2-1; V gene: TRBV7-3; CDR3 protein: CASSLGYSYNEQFF; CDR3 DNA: TGTGCCAGCAGCTTGGGGTACTCCTACAATGAGCAGTTCTTC
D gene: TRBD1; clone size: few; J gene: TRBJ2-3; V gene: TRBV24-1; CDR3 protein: CATSSGQGRTDTQYF; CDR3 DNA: TGTGCCACCTCTTCGGGACAGGGAAGGACAGATACGCAGTATTTT
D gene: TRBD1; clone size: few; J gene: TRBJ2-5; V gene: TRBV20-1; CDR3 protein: CSAPGQTTETQYF; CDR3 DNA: TGCAGTGCTCCGGGACAGACAACGGAGACCCAGTACTTC
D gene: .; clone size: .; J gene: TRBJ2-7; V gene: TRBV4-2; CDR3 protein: CASSLSTAGTYEQYF; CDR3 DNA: TGTGCCAGCAGCCTTAGCACAGCTGGGACCTACGAGCAGTACTTC